The rows below give T cell receptor beta chains drawn from one sample of a study of blood T cell repertoires in COVID-19. Repertoires were generated with immunoSEQ multiplex PCR, while TCRdb's copy carries only in-frame clones and drops some. The sample holds 110,000 or so clones; around 80% are singletons and the top ten take roughly 7.9%. Sequenced input: peripheral blood. All receptors derive from a woman of 80 years or more with active or convalescent COVID-19. Both conserved end residues are part of each CDR3. The D gene is left open where the match is weak. The size of a clone is reported for some rows only, either as once, few or many, or as a class for expanded clones.

>NA|TRBV7-9|TRBJ2-3|NA
TGTGCCAGCAGCTTGTCCGAATACTACACAGATACGCAGTATTTT
CASSLSEYYTDTQYF
>NA|TRBV3-1/TRBV3-2|TRBJ1-1|TRBD1
TGTGCCAGCAGCCAAGCCTCTGACAGGGGAGCTTTCTTT
CASSQASDRGAFF
>NA|TRBV5-4|TRBJ2-7|TRBD1
TGTGCCAGCAGCGAAGGGACAGGGAGGATGGGGGAGCAGTACTTC
CASSEGTGRMGEQYF
>NA|TRBV6-5|TRBJ1-6|TRBD1
TGTGCCAGCAGTTGGACAGGAGGGCTCCTCCACTTT
CASSWTGGLLHF
>NA|TRBV13|TRBJ2-2|NA
TGTGCCAGCAGCTTAGTTCCTAGCTCAACCCCCGGGGAGCTGTTTTTT
CASSLVPSSTPGELFF
>NA|TRBV5-8|TRBJ2-1|TRBD1
TGTGCCAGCAGCTTGGGATCCGGGACAGGGTACAATGAGCAGTTCTTC
CASSLGSGTGYNEQFF
>NA|TRBV24-1|TRBJ2-1|TRBD2
TGTGCCACCAGTCCTGGGGCGGGACCGGGGGGCAATGAGCAGTTCTTC
CATSPGAGPGGNEQFF
>NA|TRBV4-1|TRBJ2-5|TRBD1
TGCGCCAGCAGCCAAGGGGGGGGACAGGGCCTAGAGACCCAGTACTTC
CASSQGGGQGLETQYF
>NA|TRBV19|TRBJ1-1|NA
TGTGCCAGTACCCTGACACATAAGAACACTGAAGCTTTCTTT
CASTLTHKNTEAFF
>few|TRBV4-1|TRBJ1-5|TRBD1
TGCGCCAGCAGCCAGTCCCCGGGACAGGTCAATCAGCCCCAGCATTTT
CASSQSPGQVNQPQHF
>many|TRBV7-2|TRBJ1-6|TRBD1
TGTGCCAGCAGCCCGCAGGGACAGTTAGCCTATAATTCACCCCTCCACTTT
CASSPQGQLAYNSPLHF
>NA|TRBV5-5|TRBJ1-4|NA
TGTGCCAGCAGCTTTGGAGGGTATAATGAAAAACTGTTTTTT
CASSFGGYNEKLFF
>NA|TRBV27|TRBJ1-1|NA
TGTGCCAGCAGTTCGGTAATGAACACTGAAGCTTTCTTT
CASSSVMNTEAFF
>NA|TRBV5-1|TRBJ2-1|NA
TGCGCCAGCAGCCCCCTTCCATTCAGGGCCCCCGTCAATGAGCAGTTCTTC
CASSPLPFRAPVNEQFF
>NA|TRBV5-1|TRBJ2-2|NA
TGCGCCAGCAGCTCGCAGGGCACCGGGGAGCTGTTTTTT
CASSSQGTGELFF
>NA|TRBV5-8|TRBJ1-5|TRBD1
TGTGCCAGCAGCTGGACAGGAAGGGGCAATCAGCCCCAGCATTTT
CASSWTGRGNQPQHF
>NA|TRBV18|TRBJ2-5|TRBD2
TGTGCCAGCTCACCAAGCTCTAGCGGGAGTCGAGAGACCCAGTACTTC
CASSPSSSGSRETQYF
>NA|TRBV7-9|TRBJ1-1|NA
TGTGCCAGCAGCCCTTCGACAGCGAACACTGAAGCTTTCTTT
CASSPSTANTEAFF
>NA|TRBV5-4|TRBJ2-5|NA
TGTGCCAGCAGCCCTCGGCAGGCCCAATGGCAGGAGACCCAGTACTTC
CASSPRQAQWQETQYF
>NA|TRBV19|TRBJ2-2|TRBD2
TGTGCCAGTAGTCGGACTAGCGGGAGGGCCGTGGCCGGGGAGCTGTTTTTT
CASSRTSGRAVAGELFF
>NA|TRBV6-1|TRBJ1-1|NA
TGTGCCAGCAGTGAATCAGGGCGGAACACTGAAGCTTTCTTT
CASSESGRNTEAFF
>NA|TRBV11-3|TRBJ2-5|TRBD1
TGTGCCAGCAGCTCCCACCGGGACAGCCGGGAGACCCAGTACTTC
CASSSHRDSRETQYF
>NA|TRBV7-8|TRBJ1-1|NA
TGTGCCAGCAGCTTAGCGGGCGGGGGGAACACTGAAGCTTTCTTT
CASSLAGGGNTEAFF
>NA|TRBV10-1|TRBJ2-7|TRBD1
TGCGCCAGCAGTTACATCTCCCCGACAGGGGTCTACGAGCAGTACTTC
CASSYISPTGVYEQYF
>NA|TRBV29-1|TRBJ1-1|TRBD1
TGCAGCGTTGAAGGACAGGGTTCCACTGAAGCTTTCTTT
CSVEGQGSTEAFF
>NA|TRBV28|TRBJ1-4|TRBD1
TGTGCCAGCAGTCCCCCGGGACAGGGAAATGAAAAACTGTTTTTT
CASSPPGQGNEKLFF